This T cell receptor (beta chain) was documented in a study of T cells in Graves' hyperthyroidism and ophthalmopathy. Amplification yielded TCR beta CDR3 regions, with RNA transcripts as the source. The study used the HTBI primer set for a first-round RT-PCR of the TCR CDR3. One entry per CDR3 protein results from TCRdb running MiXCR on the multiplex PCR reads. The sample lists hundreds of thousands of distinct CDR3 sequences, approximately 40% occurring once. This clonotype was observed many times. The CDR3 totals 14 residues. V was pared by 2 bases and J by 1 base, with 8 bases between. Germline CDR1 reads SQVTM; CDR2 reads ANQGSEA.

The sequencing input was blood. The rearrangement links TRBV29-1 to TRBJ2-2; D remains ambiguous. This TCR came from a woman in her thirties or forties with Graves' hyperthyroidism. In DNA, the CDR3 is TGCAGCGTTGAATCACAGTTGAACACCGGGGAGCTGTTTTTT. It codes for CSVESQLNTGELFF.